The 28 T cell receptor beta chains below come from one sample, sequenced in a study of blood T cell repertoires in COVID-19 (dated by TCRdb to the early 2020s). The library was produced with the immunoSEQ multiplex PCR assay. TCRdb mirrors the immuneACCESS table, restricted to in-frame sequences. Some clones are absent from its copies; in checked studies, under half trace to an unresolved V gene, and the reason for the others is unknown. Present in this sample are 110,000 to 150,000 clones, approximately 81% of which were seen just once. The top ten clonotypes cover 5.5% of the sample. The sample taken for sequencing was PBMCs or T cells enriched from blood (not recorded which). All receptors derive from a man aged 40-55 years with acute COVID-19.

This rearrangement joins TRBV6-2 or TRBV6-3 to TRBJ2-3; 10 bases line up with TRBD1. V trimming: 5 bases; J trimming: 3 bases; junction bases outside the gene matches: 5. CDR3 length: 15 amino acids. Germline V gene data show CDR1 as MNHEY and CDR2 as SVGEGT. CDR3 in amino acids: CASSPDRGRTDTQYF. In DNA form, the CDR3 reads TGTGCCAGCAGTCCCGACAGGGGGCGTACAGATACGCAGTATTTT.

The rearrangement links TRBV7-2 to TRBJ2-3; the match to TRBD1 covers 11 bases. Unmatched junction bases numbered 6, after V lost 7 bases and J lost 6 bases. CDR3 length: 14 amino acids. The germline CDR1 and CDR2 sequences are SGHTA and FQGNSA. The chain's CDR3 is CASKIGTGGDTQYF. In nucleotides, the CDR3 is TGTGCCAGCAAGATCGGGACAGGGGGTGATACGCAGTATTTT.

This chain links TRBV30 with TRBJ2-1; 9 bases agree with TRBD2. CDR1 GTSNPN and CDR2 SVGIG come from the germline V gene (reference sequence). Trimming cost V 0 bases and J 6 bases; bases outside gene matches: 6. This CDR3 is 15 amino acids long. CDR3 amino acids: CAWSVLSGRVNEQFF. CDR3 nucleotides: TGTGCCTGGAGTGTACTTAGCGGGAGAGTCAATGAGCAGTTCTTC. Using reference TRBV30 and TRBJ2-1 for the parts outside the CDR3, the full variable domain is SQTIHQWPATLVQPVGSPLSLECTVEGTSNPNLYWYRQAAGRGLQLLFYSVGIGQISSEVPQNLSASRPQDRQFILSSKKLLLSDSGFYLCAWSVLSGRVNEQFFGPGTRLTVL.

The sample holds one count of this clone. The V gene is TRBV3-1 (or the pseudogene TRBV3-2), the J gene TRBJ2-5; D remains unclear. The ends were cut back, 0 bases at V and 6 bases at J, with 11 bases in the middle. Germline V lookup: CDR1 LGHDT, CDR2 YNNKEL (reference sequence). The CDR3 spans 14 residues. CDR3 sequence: CASSQDSTRKTQYF. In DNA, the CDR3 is TGTGCCAGCAGCCAAGATTCGACGAGGAAGACCCAGTACTTC.

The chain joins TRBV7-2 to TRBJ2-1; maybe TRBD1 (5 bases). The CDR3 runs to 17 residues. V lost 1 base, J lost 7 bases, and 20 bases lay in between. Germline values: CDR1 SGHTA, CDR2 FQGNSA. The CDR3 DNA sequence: TGTGCCAGCAGCTTAGGGGGCGGACGCGGCTTGAGGAATGAGCAGTTCTTC. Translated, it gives CASSLGGGRGLRNEQFF.

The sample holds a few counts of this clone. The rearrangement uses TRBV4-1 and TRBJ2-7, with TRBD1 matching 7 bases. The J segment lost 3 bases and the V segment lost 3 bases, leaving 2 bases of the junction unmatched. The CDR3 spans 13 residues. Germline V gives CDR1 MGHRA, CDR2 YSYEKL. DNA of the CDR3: TGCGCCAGCAGCCATCAGGGGGTCTACGAGCAGTACTTC. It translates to CASSHQGVYEQYF.

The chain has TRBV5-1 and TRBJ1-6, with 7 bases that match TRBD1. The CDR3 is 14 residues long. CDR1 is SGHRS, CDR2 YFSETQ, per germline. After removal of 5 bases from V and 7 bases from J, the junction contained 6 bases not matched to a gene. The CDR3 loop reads CASRVQGENSPLHF. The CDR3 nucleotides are TGCGCCAGCAGAGTCCAGGGGGAGAATTCACCCCTCCACTTT.

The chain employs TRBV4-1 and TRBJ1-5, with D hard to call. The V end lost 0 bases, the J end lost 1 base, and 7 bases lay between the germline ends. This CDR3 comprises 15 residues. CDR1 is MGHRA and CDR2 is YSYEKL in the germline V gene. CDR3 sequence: CASSQDGQSNQPQHF. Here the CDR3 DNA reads TGCGCCAGCAGCCAAGATGGGCAGAGCAATCAGCCCCAGCATTTT.

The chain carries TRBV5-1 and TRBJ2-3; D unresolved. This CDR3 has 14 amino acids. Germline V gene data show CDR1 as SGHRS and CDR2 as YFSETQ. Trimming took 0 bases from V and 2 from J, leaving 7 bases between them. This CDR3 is CASSLVGPTDTQYF. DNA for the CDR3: TGCGCCAGCAGCTTGGTGGGCCCCACAGATACGCAGTATTTT.

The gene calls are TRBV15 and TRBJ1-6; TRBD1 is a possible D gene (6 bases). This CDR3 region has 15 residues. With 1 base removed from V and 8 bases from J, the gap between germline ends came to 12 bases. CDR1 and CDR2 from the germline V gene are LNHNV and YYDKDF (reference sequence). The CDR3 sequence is CATSRVRAGDSPLHF. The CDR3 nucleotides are TGTGCCACCAGCAGAGTACGGGCAGGGGATTCACCCCTCCACTTT.

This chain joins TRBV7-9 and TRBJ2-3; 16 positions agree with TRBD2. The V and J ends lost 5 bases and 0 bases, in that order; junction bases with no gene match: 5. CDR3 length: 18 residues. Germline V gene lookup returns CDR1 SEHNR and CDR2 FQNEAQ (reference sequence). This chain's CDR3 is CASSIPGLAGGSTDTQYF. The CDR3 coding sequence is TGTGCCAGCAGCATCCCGGGACTAGCGGGGGGGAGCACAGATACGCAGTATTTT.

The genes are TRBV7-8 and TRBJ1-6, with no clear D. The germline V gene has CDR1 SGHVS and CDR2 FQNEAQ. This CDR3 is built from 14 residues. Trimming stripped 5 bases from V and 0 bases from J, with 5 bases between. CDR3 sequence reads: CASSLSSYNSPLHF. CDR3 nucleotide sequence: TGTGCCAGCAGCCTTAGCTCCTATAATTCACCCCTCCACTTT.

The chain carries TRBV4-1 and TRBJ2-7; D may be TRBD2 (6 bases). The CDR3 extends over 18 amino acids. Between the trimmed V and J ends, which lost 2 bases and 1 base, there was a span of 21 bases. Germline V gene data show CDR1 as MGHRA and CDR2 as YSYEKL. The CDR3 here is CASSQQGAMPGVSYEQYF. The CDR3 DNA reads TGCGCCAGCAGCCAACAAGGTGCGATGCCGGGGGTTTCCTACGAGCAGTACTTC.

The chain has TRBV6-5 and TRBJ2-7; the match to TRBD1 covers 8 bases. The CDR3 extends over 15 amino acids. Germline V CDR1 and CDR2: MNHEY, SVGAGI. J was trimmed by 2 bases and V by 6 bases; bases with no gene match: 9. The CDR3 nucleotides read TGTGCCAGCAGAGACCAGGGGGCAGGAACCTACGAGCAGTACTTC. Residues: CASRDQGAGTYEQYF.

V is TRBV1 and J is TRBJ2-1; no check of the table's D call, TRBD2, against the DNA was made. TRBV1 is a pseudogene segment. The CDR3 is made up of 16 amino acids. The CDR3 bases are TGCACCAGCAGCCACCCCAGGGGGGGACTAGCGTGTGAGCAGTTCTTC. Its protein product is CTSSHPRGGLACEQFF.

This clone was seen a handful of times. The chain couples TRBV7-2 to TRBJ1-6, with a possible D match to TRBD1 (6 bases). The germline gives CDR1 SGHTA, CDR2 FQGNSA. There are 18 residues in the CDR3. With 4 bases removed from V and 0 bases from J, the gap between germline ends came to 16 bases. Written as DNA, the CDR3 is TGTGCCAGCAGCTCCCAGGGGTTGTTGAGCTCCTATAATTCACCCCTCCACTTT. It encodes CASSSQGLLSSYNSPLHF.

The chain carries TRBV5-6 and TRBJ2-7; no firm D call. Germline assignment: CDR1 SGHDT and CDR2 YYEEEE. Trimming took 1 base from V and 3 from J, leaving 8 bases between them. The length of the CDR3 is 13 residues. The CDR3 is CASSLQRLYEQYF. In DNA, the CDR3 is TGTGCCAGCAGCTTGCAGAGACTCTACGAGCAGTACTTC.

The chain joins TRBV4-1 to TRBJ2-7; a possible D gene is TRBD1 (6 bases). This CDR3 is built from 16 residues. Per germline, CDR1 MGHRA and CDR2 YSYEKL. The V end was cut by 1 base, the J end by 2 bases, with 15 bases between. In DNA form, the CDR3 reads TGCGCCAGCAGCCAAGGTGTCCAGGGGTCCCCCTACGAGCAGTACTTC. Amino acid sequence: CASSQGVQGSPYEQYF.

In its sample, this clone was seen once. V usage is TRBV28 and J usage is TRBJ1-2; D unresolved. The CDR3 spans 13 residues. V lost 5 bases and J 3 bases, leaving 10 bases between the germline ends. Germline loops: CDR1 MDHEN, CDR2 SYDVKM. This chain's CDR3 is CASSKSRYYGYTF. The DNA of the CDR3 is TGTGCCAGCAGTAAATCGCGGTACTATGGCTACACCTTC.

The CDR3 region has the DNA TGTGCCAGCAGTTTGTCATCAGGGGGCGCGCGGGAAAAACTGTTTTTT. It yields the protein CASSLSSGGAREKLFF. The rearrangement links TRBV28 to TRBJ1-4; 8 positions agree with TRBD1. V was pared by 3 bases and J by 8 bases, with 11 bases of the junction left unmatched. Per the germline V gene, CDR1 is MDHEN and CDR2 is SYDVKM. The CDR3 runs to 16 residues.

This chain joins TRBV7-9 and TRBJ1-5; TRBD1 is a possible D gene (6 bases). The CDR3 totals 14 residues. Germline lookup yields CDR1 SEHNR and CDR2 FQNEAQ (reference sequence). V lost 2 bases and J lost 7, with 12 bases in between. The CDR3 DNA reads TGTGCCAGCAGCTTAATGGGACAAGGACAGCCCCAGCATTTT. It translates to CASSLMGQGQPQHF.

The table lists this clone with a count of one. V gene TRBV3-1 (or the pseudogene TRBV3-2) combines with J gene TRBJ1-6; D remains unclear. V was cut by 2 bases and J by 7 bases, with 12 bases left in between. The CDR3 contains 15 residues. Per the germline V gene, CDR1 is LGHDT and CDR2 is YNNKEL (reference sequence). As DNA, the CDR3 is TGTGCCAGCAGCCAAAACAGATTAGGAAATTCACCCCTCCACTTT. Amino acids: CASSQNRLGNSPLHF.

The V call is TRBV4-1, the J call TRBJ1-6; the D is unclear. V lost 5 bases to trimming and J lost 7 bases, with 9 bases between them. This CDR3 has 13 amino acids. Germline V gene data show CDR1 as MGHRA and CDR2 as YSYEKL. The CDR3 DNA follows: TGCGCCAGCAGCTTCTCGGGGAATTCACCCCTCCACTTT. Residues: CASSFSGNSPLHF.

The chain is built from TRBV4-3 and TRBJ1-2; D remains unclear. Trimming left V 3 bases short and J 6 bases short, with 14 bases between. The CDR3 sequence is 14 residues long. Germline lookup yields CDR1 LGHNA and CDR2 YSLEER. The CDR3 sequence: CASSHTMGRDGYTF. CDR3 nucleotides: TGCGCCAGCAGCCACACTATGGGTAGAGATGGCTACACCTTC.

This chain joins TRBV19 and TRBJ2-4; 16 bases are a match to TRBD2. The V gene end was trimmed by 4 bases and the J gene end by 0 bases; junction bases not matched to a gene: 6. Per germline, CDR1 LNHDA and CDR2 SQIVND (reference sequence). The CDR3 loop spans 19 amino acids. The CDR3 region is CASSTPGLAGGLAKNIQYF. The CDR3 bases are TGTGCCAGTAGTACGCCGGGACTAGCGGGAGGGCTAGCCAAAAACATTCAGTACTTC. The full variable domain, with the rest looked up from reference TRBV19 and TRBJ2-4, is DGGITQSPKYLFRKEGQNVTLSCEQNLNHDAMYWYRQDPGQGLRLIYYSQIVNDFQKGDIAEGYSVSREKKESFPLTVTSAQKNPTAFYLCASSTPGLAGGLAKNIQYFGAGTRLSVL.

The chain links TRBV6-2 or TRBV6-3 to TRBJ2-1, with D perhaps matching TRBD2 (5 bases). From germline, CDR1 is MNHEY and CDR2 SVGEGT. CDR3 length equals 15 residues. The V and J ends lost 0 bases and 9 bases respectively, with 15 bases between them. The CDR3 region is CASSYSSGGSGEQFF. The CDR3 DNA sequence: TGTGCCAGCAGTTACTCTTCCGGTGGGAGCGGTGAGCAGTTCTTC.

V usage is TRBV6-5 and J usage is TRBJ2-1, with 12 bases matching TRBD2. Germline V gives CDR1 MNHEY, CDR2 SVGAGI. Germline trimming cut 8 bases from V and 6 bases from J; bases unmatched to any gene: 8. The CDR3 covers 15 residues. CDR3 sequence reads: CASGGLAGGPNEQFF. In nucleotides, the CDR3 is TGTGCCAGCGGCGGGCTAGCGGGGGGGCCCAATGAGCAGTTCTTC.

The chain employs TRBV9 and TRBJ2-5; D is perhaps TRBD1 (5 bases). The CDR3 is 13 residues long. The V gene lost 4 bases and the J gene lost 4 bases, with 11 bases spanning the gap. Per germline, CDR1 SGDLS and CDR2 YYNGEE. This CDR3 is CASSYTGRETQYF. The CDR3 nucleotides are TGTGCCAGCAGCTATACAGGTCGAGAGACCCAGTACTTC. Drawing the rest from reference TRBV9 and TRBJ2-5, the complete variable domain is DSGVTQTPKHLITATGQRVTLRCSPRSGDLSVYWYQQSLDQGLQFLIQYYNGEERAKGNILERFSAQQFPDLHSELNLSSLELGDSALYFCASSYTGRETQYFGPGTRLLVL.